The 5 T cell receptor beta chains below come from one sample, sequenced in a study of blood T cell repertoires in COVID-19. Generated by immunoSEQ multiplex PCR, the TCRdb table keeps only in-frame clones and is missing some. The sample contains over 200,000 clones, approximately 89% of which appear only once. Sequenced input: PBMCs or T cells enriched from blood (not recorded which). Receptors originate from a woman aged 25-40 years who had been exposed to COVID-19.

The genes are TRBV6-5 and TRBJ1-1; 7 bases line up with TRBD1. CDR1 is MNHEY and CDR2 is SVGAGI in the germline V gene. Germline trimming cut 10 bases from V and 1 base from J; bases unmatched to any gene: 3. This CDR3 has 12 amino acids. CDR3 coding DNA: TGTGCCACCCGGGACAGGAACACTGAAGCTTTCTTT. This translates into CATRDRNTEAFF.

The rearrangement links TRBV7-9 to TRBJ2-1, with D possibly being TRBD1 (6 bases). From germline, CDR1 is SEHNR and CDR2 FQNEAQ (reference sequence). This CDR3 region has 14 residues. V was shortened by 7 bases and J by 2 bases, with 12 bases between the two germline ends. The CDR3 coding sequence is TGTGCCAGCACCCATCCAGGGGCCTACAATGAGCAGTTCTTC. This codes for CASTHPGAYNEQFF.

The chain has TRBV3-1 (or the pseudogene TRBV3-2) and TRBJ2-5, with TRBD2 identical over 9 bases. This CDR3 has 16 amino acids. V dropped 1 base and J dropped 3; count of bases not matched to a gene: 6. CDR1 is LGHDT, CDR2 YNNKEL, per germline (reference sequence). In DNA form, the CDR3 reads TGTGCCAGCAGCCAAGTCGGGATAGCGGGAGAAGAGACCCAGTACTTC. Amino acids: CASSQVGIAGEETQYF.

The chain links TRBV28 to TRBJ1-2; 12 positions match TRBD1. The V gene end was trimmed by 7 bases and the J gene end by 3 bases; junction bases not matched to a gene: 3. The germline V gene has CDR1 MDHEN and CDR2 SYDVKM. This CDR3 has 14 amino acids. The CDR3 region has the DNA TGTGCCAGCAAAGGGACAGGGGGCCACTATGGCTACACCTTC. It translates to CASKGTGGHYGYTF.

The V call is TRBV19, the J call TRBJ2-2; the match to TRBD2 covers 8 bases. The CDR3 is 18 residues long. CDR1 is LNHDA and CDR2 is SQIVND in the germline V gene (reference sequence). V was clipped by 3 bases and J by 4 bases; unmatched bases: 13. This chain's CDR3 is CASSIIAGGDGSTGELFF. CDR3 coding DNA: TGTGCCAGTAGTATCATCGCGGGGGGCGATGGGAGCACCGGGGAGCTGTTTTTT.